Listed below are T cell receptor beta chains from one sample, sequenced in a study of cytomegalovirus exposure and HLA in healthy donors. Some clones are missing from TCRdb's copy, which holds only in-frame ones; the method was immunoSEQ multiplex PCR. The sample has 150,000 to 200,000 clones; around four fifths are singletons. Sequencing was carried out using PBMCs. The receptors were gathered from a woman aged 30 to 39 in good health and CMV-seronegative. Each CDR3 is given with its conserved first and last residue. D genes are given only for firm matches. Clone size is given for some rows only: seen once, a few or many times, or a class if the clone is expanded.

D gene: TRBD1; J gene: TRBJ1-4; clone size: -; V gene: TRBV19; CDR3 protein: CASSSRTGSNEKLFF; CDR3 DNA: TGTGCCAGTAGTTCGAGGACAGGGTCTAATGAAAAACTGTTTTTT
D gene: TRBD2; J gene: TRBJ2-3; clone size: -; V gene: TRBV6-1; CDR3 protein: CASGPWEGDTDTQYF; CDR3 DNA: TGTGCCAGCGGCCCCTGGGAGGGAGACACAGATACGCAGTATTTT
D gene: TRBD2; J gene: TRBJ2-7; clone size: few; V gene: TRBV7-3; CDR3 protein: CASSPIAGGRYEQYF; CDR3 DNA: TGTGCCAGCAGCCCAATAGCGGGGGGCCGCTACGAGCAGTACTTC
D gene: -; J gene: TRBJ2-5; clone size: -; V gene: TRBV6-5; CDR3 protein: CASSPNYQETQYF; CDR3 DNA: TGTGCCAGCAGTCCTAACTACCAAGAGACCCAGTACTTC
D gene: TRBD1; J gene: TRBJ1-1; clone size: -; V gene: TRBV29-1; CDR3 protein: CSVDRQGKRGEAFF; CDR3 DNA: TGCAGCGTTGACCGACAGGGTAAGAGGGGTGAAGCTTTCTTT
D gene: -; J gene: TRBJ1-2; clone size: -; V gene: TRBV4-3; CDR3 protein: CASSQMTDTNYGYTF; CDR3 DNA: TGCGCCAGCAGCCAGATGACAGACACTAACTATGGCTACACCTTC
D gene: TRBD2; J gene: TRBJ2-1; clone size: -; V gene: TRBV6-4; CDR3 protein: CASSDFGGGGNEQFF; CDR3 DNA: TGTGCCAGCAGTGACTTCGGTGGCGGGGGGAATGAGCAGTTCTTC
D gene: -; J gene: TRBJ1-1; clone size: -; V gene: TRBV30; CDR3 protein: CAWIRTDLNTEAFF; CDR3 DNA: TGTGCCTGGATCCGGACAGACCTGAACACTGAAGCTTTCTTT
D gene: TRBD1; J gene: TRBJ1-1; clone size: -; V gene: TRBV6-5; CDR3 protein: CASIGQGSGYTEAFF; CDR3 DNA: TGTGCCAGCATCGGACAGGGTAGTGGGTACACTGAAGCTTTCTTT
D gene: TRBD1; J gene: TRBJ1-2; clone size: -; V gene: TRBV9; CDR3 protein: CASSPIEGAPSYGYTF; CDR3 DNA: TGTGCCAGCAGCCCTATCGAGGGGGCCCCCTCCTATGGCTACACCTTC
D gene: TRBD1; J gene: TRBJ1-6; clone size: -; V gene: TRBV7-9; CDR3 protein: CASSLLQGASIPLHF; CDR3 DNA: TGTGCCAGCAGCCTCTTACAGGGGGCGAGTATTCCCCTCCACTTT
D gene: TRBD1; J gene: TRBJ1-4; clone size: -; V gene: TRBV5-5; CDR3 protein: CASSLGGFGEKLFF; CDR3 DNA: TGTGCCAGCAGTTTAGGGGGCTTCGGTGAAAAACTGTTTTTT
D gene: TRBD2; J gene: TRBJ2-1; clone size: -; V gene: TRBV6-5; CDR3 protein: CASSYRGVTGEQFF; CDR3 DNA: TGTGCCAGCAGTTATCGGGGGGTGACGGGTGAGCAGTTCTTC
D gene: -; J gene: TRBJ1-4; clone size: -; V gene: TRBV29-1; CDR3 protein: CSVLEIATNEKLFF; CDR3 DNA: TGCAGCGTTCTAGAGATCGCAACTAATGAAAAACTGTTTTTT
D gene: -; J gene: TRBJ1-4; clone size: -; V gene: TRBV7-8; CDR3 protein: CASSLGVRNEKLFF; CDR3 DNA: TGTGCCAGCAGCTTAGGAGTGCGTAATGAAAAACTGTTTTTT
D gene: -; J gene: TRBJ1-2; clone size: -; V gene: TRBV5-1; CDR3 protein: CASSFRMIDGYTF; CDR3 DNA: TGCGCCAGCAGCTTCAGGATGATCGATGGCTACACCTTC
D gene: -; J gene: TRBJ1-1; clone size: -; V gene: TRBV7-8; CDR3 protein: CASSLAGLGENTEAFF; CDR3 DNA: TGTGCCAGCAGCTTAGCGGGTTTAGGGGAGAACACTGAAGCTTTCTTT
D gene: -; J gene: TRBJ1-5; clone size: -; V gene: TRBV6-4; CDR3 protein: CASRVARGGDNQPQHF; CDR3 DNA: TGTGCCAGCAGAGTTGCCCGCGGGGGAGACAATCAGCCCCAGCATTTT
D gene: TRBD1; J gene: TRBJ1-4; clone size: -; V gene: TRBV7-2; CDR3 protein: CASSFYRGNEKLFF; CDR3 DNA: TGTGCCAGCAGCTTTTACAGGGGTAATGAAAAACTGTTTTTT
D gene: -; J gene: TRBJ2-5; clone size: -; V gene: TRBV13; CDR3 protein: CASSTRQVWDQETQYF; CDR3 DNA: TGTGCCAGCAGCACCCGACAGGTTTGGGACCAAGAGACCCAGTACTTC
D gene: -; J gene: TRBJ2-1; clone size: -; V gene: TRBV5-1; CDR3 protein: CASSLIGQRSSYNEQFF; CDR3 DNA: TGCGCCAGCAGCTTGATTGGACAGCGCAGCTCCTACAATGAGCAGTTCTTC
D gene: TRBD2; J gene: TRBJ2-1; clone size: -; V gene: TRBV2; CDR3 protein: CASSGNQRGISYNEQFF; CDR3 DNA: TGTGCCAGCAGTGGAAATCAGCGGGGGATCTCCTACAATGAGCAGTTCTTC
D gene: -; J gene: TRBJ2-5; clone size: few; V gene: TRBV9; CDR3 protein: CASSGKLAEETQYF; CDR3 DNA: TGTGCCAGCAGCGGGAAACTAGCAGAAGAGACCCAGTACTTC
D gene: TRBD2; J gene: TRBJ2-2; clone size: -; V gene: TRBV9; CDR3 protein: CASSPMSGGNTGELFF; CDR3 DNA: TGTGCCAGCAGCCCTATGAGCGGGGGTAACACCGGGGAGCTGTTTTTT
D gene: TRBD1; J gene: TRBJ1-5; clone size: -; V gene: TRBV4-1; CDR3 protein: CASSYDRGRNQPQHF; CDR3 DNA: TGCGCCAGCAGCTACGACAGGGGTCGAAATCAGCCCCAGCATTTT
D gene: -; J gene: TRBJ1-6; clone size: -; V gene: TRBV19; CDR3 protein: CASSIGGIINSPLRF; CDR3 DNA: TGTGCCAGTAGTATCGGAGGGATTATTAATTCACCCCTCCGCTTT
D gene: -; J gene: TRBJ2-7; clone size: -; V gene: TRBV2; CDR3 protein: CASSEEEGLGSEQYF; CDR3 DNA: TGTGCCAGCAGTGAGGAGGAGGGTCTCGGGTCCGAGCAGTACTTC
D gene: -; J gene: TRBJ2-7; clone size: -; V gene: TRBV29-1; CDR3 protein: CSVEVENSYEQYF; CDR3 DNA: TGCAGCGTTGAGGTGGAGAACTCCTACGAGCAGTACTTC
D gene: -; J gene: TRBJ1-2; clone size: -; V gene: TRBV6-1; CDR3 protein: CASSVGVYGYTF; CDR3 DNA: TGTGCCAGCAGTGTCGGGGTCTATGGCTACACCTTC
D gene: TRBD1; J gene: TRBJ1-1; clone size: -; V gene: TRBV9; CDR3 protein: CASSGSGTAANTEAFF; CDR3 DNA: TGTGCCAGCAGCGGTAGTGGGACAGCAGCCAACACTGAAGCTTTCTTT
D gene: TRBD2; J gene: TRBJ2-1; clone size: -; V gene: TRBV7-9; CDR3 protein: CASSSTSGGGGEQFF; CDR3 DNA: TGTGCCAGCAGCTCCACTAGCGGGGGCGGGGGTGAGCAGTTCTTC
D gene: -; J gene: TRBJ1-1; clone size: -; V gene: TRBV25-1; CDR3 protein: CASSGVWGKGGTEAFF; CDR3 DNA: TGTGCCAGCAGTGGGGTGTGGGGTAAAGGGGGCACTGAAGCTTTCTTT
D gene: TRBD1; J gene: TRBJ1-5; clone size: once; V gene: TRBV5-1; CDR3 protein: CASSLTGKSNQPQHF; CDR3 DNA: TGCGCCAGCAGCCTGACAGGGAAAAGCAATCAGCCCCAGCATTTT
D gene: -; J gene: TRBJ1-4; clone size: -; V gene: TRBV7-9; CDR3 protein: CASSFLANEKLFF; CDR3 DNA: TGTGCCAGCAGCTTTTTAGCGAATGAAAAACTGTTTTTT
D gene: -; J gene: TRBJ1-2; clone size: -; V gene: TRBV2; CDR3 protein: CASSGQPGYGYTF; CDR3 DNA: TGTGCCAGCAGTGGACAGCCCGGCTATGGCTACACCTTC
D gene: TRBD2; J gene: TRBJ2-3; clone size: once; V gene: TRBV27; CDR3 protein: CASGSAGGRVDTQYF; CDR3 DNA: TGTGCCAGCGGATCAGCGGGGGGGCGGGTAGATACGCAGTATTTT
D gene: -; J gene: TRBJ2-7; clone size: few; V gene: TRBV6-5; CDR3 protein: CASSPKGRGRYEQYF; CDR3 DNA: TGTGCCAGCAGCCCAAAGGGAAGGGGTCGCTACGAGCAGTACTTC
D gene: -; J gene: TRBJ2-7; clone size: -; V gene: TRBV5-6; CDR3 protein: CASSLGGGSDEQYF; CDR3 DNA: TGTGCCAGCAGCTTGGGGGGGGGCTCTGACGAGCAGTACTTC
D gene: TRBD2; J gene: TRBJ2-2; clone size: -; V gene: TRBV5-1; CDR3 protein: CASSLAGDYRTGELFF; CDR3 DNA: TGCGCCAGCAGCTTGGCGGGGGACTATCGTACCGGGGAGCTGTTTTTT
D gene: TRBD1; J gene: TRBJ2-7; clone size: -; V gene: TRBV2; CDR3 protein: CASSEWGQPYEQYF; CDR3 DNA: TGTGCCAGCAGTGAATGGGGACAGCCCTACGAGCAGTACTTC
D gene: TRBD2; J gene: TRBJ2-7; clone size: few; V gene: TRBV4-1; CDR3 protein: CASSPRLAGVLEQYF; CDR3 DNA: TGCGCCAGCAGCCCTAGACTAGCGGGGGTTCTGGAGCAGTACTTC
D gene: TRBD1; J gene: TRBJ1-6; clone size: once; V gene: TRBV5-6; CDR3 protein: CASSLPQQGANSPLHF; CDR3 DNA: TGTGCCAGCAGCCTACCCCAACAGGGGGCTAATTCACCCCTCCACTTT
D gene: -; J gene: TRBJ2-1; clone size: -; V gene: TRBV11-2; CDR3 protein: CASSFGNEQFF; CDR3 DNA: TGTGCCAGCAGCTTCGGCAATGAGCAGTTCTTC
D gene: -; J gene: TRBJ2-6; clone size: -; V gene: TRBV4-3; CDR3 protein: CASSQGTGVGNGANVLTF; CDR3 DNA: TGCGCCAGCAGCCAAGGGACTGGGGTAGGGAATGGGGCCAACGTCCTGACTTTC
D gene: -; J gene: TRBJ2-7; clone size: -; V gene: TRBV2; CDR3 protein: CASSGLGKGSYEQYF; CDR3 DNA: TGTGCCAGCAGTGGTCTTGGCAAGGGGTCCTACGAGCAGTACTTC
D gene: -; J gene: TRBJ2-1; clone size: -; V gene: TRBV7-6; CDR3 protein: CASSGGSEQFF; CDR3 DNA: TGTGCCAGCAGCGGTGGGAGTGAGCAGTTCTTC
D gene: TRBD2; J gene: TRBJ2-5; clone size: -; V gene: TRBV5-6; CDR3 protein: CASSYDSGGVVQYF; CDR3 DNA: TGTGCCAGCAGCTACGATAGCGGGGGGGTCGTCCAGTACTTC
D gene: -; J gene: TRBJ2-5; clone size: -; V gene: TRBV7-9; CDR3 protein: CASSLGSGQETQYF; CDR3 DNA: TGTGCCAGCAGCTTAGGGTCGGGACAAGAGACCCAGTACTTC
D gene: TRBD2; J gene: TRBJ2-7; clone size: once; V gene: TRBV7-3; CDR3 protein: CASSSYSGGTSYEQYF; CDR3 DNA: TGTGCCAGCAGCTCTTATAGCGGGGGGACCTCCTACGAGCAGTACTTC
D gene: -; J gene: TRBJ1-6; clone size: -; V gene: TRBV7-2; CDR3 protein: CASSLVRTPRRDSPLHF; CDR3 DNA: TGTGCCAGCAGCTTAGTAAGGACTCCCCGGAGGGATTCACCCCTCCACTTT
D gene: TRBD2; J gene: TRBJ2-7; clone size: once; V gene: TRBV5-1; CDR3 protein: CASSLGGLAGAYEQYF; CDR3 DNA: TGCGCCAGCAGCTTGGGGGGACTAGCGGGGGCTTACGAGCAGTACTTC
D gene: -; J gene: TRBJ2-7; clone size: -; V gene: TRBV4-3; CDR3 protein: CASSQDVTGSYEQYF; CDR3 DNA: TGCGCCAGCAGCCAAGATGTCACAGGGAGCTACGAGCAGTACTTC
D gene: -; J gene: TRBJ2-7; clone size: -; V gene: TRBV6-1; CDR3 protein: CASSVGQSSYEQYF; CDR3 DNA: TGTGCCAGCAGTGTAGGACAGAGCTCCTACGAGCAGTACTTC
D gene: -; J gene: TRBJ1-2; clone size: -; V gene: TRBV4-2; CDR3 protein: CASSQETRLDYGYTF; CDR3 DNA: TGTGCCAGCAGCCAAGAGACACGTCTGGACTATGGCTACACCTTC
D gene: -; J gene: TRBJ1-2; clone size: -; V gene: TRBV2; CDR3 protein: CASSEDPRGIYTF; CDR3 DNA: TGTGCCAGCAGTGAAGACCCTAGGGGGATCTACACCTTC